The sequence of this TCR beta chain was determined in a study of blood T cell repertoires in COVID-19. As for the study in general: Italy, Spain and the United States were the sources of the convalescent and acute COVID-19 samples. T cells, B-cell-depleted T cells, or PBMCs supplied cDNA or gDNA.

Authors' processing steps: Counts of nucleated cells, estimated from reference gene primer amplification, were obtained. Libraries were prepared by immunoSEQ multiplex PCR; TCRdb keeps only in-frame clonotypes and omits some of them. The V and J calls and clone size come from that table; D and trimming were worked out from the DNA. Of roughly 300,000 clones in the sample, approximately 91% are singletons; the top ten hold approximately 2.5%. The CDR3 sequence is 15 residues long. With 3 bases removed from V and 1 base from J, the gap between germline ends came to 10 bases. Per the germline V gene, CDR1 is LNHDA and CDR2 is SQIVND (reference sequence). Enrolled through a virtual design, the participants were between roughly 18 and 95 years of age and came from some 26 US areas.

The sequenced sample was PBMCs or T cells enriched from blood (not recorded which). The chain joins TRBV19 to TRBJ1-3; D is ambiguous. This clonotype was sampled from a woman aged 40 to 50 with acute COVID-19. This CDR3 is CASSMELISGNTIYF. CDR3 DNA: TGTGCCAGTAGTATGGAGCTCATATCTGGAAACACCATATATTTT.